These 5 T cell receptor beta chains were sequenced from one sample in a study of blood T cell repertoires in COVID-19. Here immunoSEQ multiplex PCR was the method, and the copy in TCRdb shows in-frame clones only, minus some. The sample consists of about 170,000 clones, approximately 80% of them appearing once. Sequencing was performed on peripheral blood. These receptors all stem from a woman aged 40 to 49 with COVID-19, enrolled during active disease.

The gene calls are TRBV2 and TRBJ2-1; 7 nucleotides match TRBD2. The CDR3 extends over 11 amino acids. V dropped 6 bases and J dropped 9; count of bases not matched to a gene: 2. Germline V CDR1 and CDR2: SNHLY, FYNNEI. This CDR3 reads CASRREFEQFF. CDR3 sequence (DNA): TGTGCCAGCAGGCGGGAGTTTGAGCAGTTCTTC.

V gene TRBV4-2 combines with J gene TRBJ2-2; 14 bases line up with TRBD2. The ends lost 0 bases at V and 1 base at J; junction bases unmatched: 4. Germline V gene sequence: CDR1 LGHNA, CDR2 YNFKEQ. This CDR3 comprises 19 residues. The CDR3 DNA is TGTGCCAGCAGCCAAGATAGGACTAGCGGGGGGAGGAACACCGGGGAGCTGTTTTTT. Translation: CASSQDRTSGGRNTGELFF.

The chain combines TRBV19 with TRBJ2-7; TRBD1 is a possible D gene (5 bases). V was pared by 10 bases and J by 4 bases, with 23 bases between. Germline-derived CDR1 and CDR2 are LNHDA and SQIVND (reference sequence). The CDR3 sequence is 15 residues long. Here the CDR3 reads CATNPSPQGDYEQYF. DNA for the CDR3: TGTGCCACCAATCCATCGCCCCAGGGTGATTACGAGCAGTACTTC.

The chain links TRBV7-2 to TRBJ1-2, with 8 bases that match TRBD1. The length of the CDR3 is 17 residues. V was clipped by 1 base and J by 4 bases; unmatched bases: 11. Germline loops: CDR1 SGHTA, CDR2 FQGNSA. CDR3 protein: CASSLGGTGQNLYGYTF. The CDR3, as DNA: TGTGCCAGCAGCTTAGGAGGGACAGGCCAAAACCTCTATGGCTACACCTTC.

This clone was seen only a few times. The CDR3 coding sequence is TGTGCCTGGAGTTATGGCGGAAGCACAGATACGCAGTATTTT. As protein: CAWSYGGSTDTQYF. This chain uses TRBV30 with TRBJ2-3; D unclear. CDR3 length: 14 residues. Trimming pared 2 bases from V and 0 bases from J, leaving 9 bases between. Looked up from germline, CDR1 is GTSNPN and CDR2 is SVGIG (reference sequence).